These 5 T cell receptor beta chains share one sample of origin, sequenced in a study of CD8 T cells in ankylosing spondylitis (dated by TCRdb to about 2017). Library prep was done by 5' RACE. Instrument on record: Illumina HiSeq 2500. The public reads were run again by TCRdb, first through fastp at Q25 and then through MiXCR, and only productive beta chains were kept. Entries are consolidated by CDR3 protein sequence, retaining the most common genes and DNA. Recorded for this sample are 130,000 or so distinct CDR3 sequences; 7% of them occurred a single time. More than 9% of the sample is in the top ten clones. Material: blood, either unsorted or a sorted T cell fraction (not recorded which). Receptors were obtained from a male donor with ankylosing spondylitis or in good health (not recorded which).

This clonotype has at least ten counts. This rearrangement joins TRBV27 to TRBJ2-2, with 12 bases aligning to TRBD2. V was clipped by 3 bases and J by 7 bases; unmatched bases: 6. Germline CDR1 MNHEY, CDR2 SMNVEV (reference sequence). The CDR3 sequence is 16 residues long. The chain's CDR3 is CASSFQPSGRDGELFF. CDR3 DNA: TGTGCCAGCAGTTTTCAGCCTAGCGGGAGGGACGGGGAGCTGTTTTTT.

The table lists this clonotype with many counts. V is TRBV9 and J is TRBJ2-6; 8 nucleotides line up with TRBD2. Germline V gene lookup returns CDR1 SGDLS and CDR2 YYNGEE. V gave up 0 bases and J gave up 0 bases; unmatched junction bases: 5. This CDR3 spans 18 amino acids. This CDR3 is CASSVGSGDSSGANVLTF. CDR3 DNA sequence: TGTGCCAGCAGCGTAGGTAGCGGGGATAGCTCTGGGGCCAACGTCCTGACTTTC. The full variable domain, with the rest looked up from reference TRBV9 and TRBJ2-6, is DSGVTQTPKHLITATGQRVTLRCSPRSGDLSVYWYQQSLDQGLQFLIQYYNGEERAKGNILERFSAQQFPDLHSELNLSSLELGDSALYFCASSVGSGDSSGANVLTFGAGSRLTVL.

At least ten counts were recorded for this clonotype. The chain combines TRBV11-2 with TRBJ2-2, with 13 nucleotides matching TRBD2. V shed 0 bases, J shed 7 bases, and the junction held 8 bases outside the gene matches. Germline CDR1 SGHAT, CDR2 FQNNGV. The CDR3 extends over 18 amino acids. The CDR3 region is CASSLEPGLAGYVGELFF. For the CDR3, the DNA is TGTGCCAGCAGCTTAGAGCCGGGACTAGCGGGATATGTCGGGGAGCTGTTTTTT.

This clonotype was counted ten times or more. The chain has TRBV4-1 and TRBJ1-6; possibly TRBD1 for D (6 bases). In germline, CDR1 is MGHRA, CDR2 YSYEKL. Trimming removed 2 bases from V and 15 bases from J, with 11 bases in between. This CDR3 region has 12 residues. The DNA of the CDR3 is TGCGCCAGCAGCCAAACTCCGGGACACCTCCACTTT. Translation: CASSQTPGHLHF.

This clonotype was observed at least ten times. CDR3 in DNA: TGTGCCAGCAGCACCCCCGGGACCTGGGGTTCATCTACGCAGTATTTT. This encodes CASSTPGTWGSSTQYF. The chain carries TRBV12-3 or TRBV12-4 and TRBJ2-3; either TRBD1 or TRBD2 may fit D (5 bases each). Trimming left V 6 bases short and J 8 bases short, with 24 bases between. This CDR3 is built from 16 residues.